Here is one T cell receptor (beta chain) with its context. The data stem from a study of PD-L1 blockade in urothelial cancer. CDR3 length: 14 residues. From germline, CDR1 is LNHNV and CDR2 YYDKDF (reference sequence). Trimming pared 4 bases from V and 6 bases from J, leaving 16 bases between. Generated by immunoSEQ multiplex PCR, the TCRdb table keeps only in-frame clones and is missing some. Of around 42,000 clones listed, approximately 80% are singletons. The TCR was taken from a man aged 65 to 85 with urothelial cancer. This chain links TRBV15 with TRBJ2-7, with no clear D. Sequenced material: PBMCs, taken around atezolizumab (anti-PD-L1) treatment. The CDR3 reads CATSTQTLRGEQYF. Here the CDR3 DNA reads TGTGCCACCAGCACCCAGACACTCCGTGGCGAGCAGTACTTC.